This T cell receptor beta chain was identified in a study of T cell responses to AZD1222 COVID-19 vaccine. General study findings and limits: Spike-specific TCR breadth and depth both grew after two AZD1222 doses.

On this clone: The antigen is undetermined.

Profiling relied on immunoSEQ multiplex PCR, and the TCRdb table lists in-frame clones only, not all of them. The sample lists approximately 140,000 clones, roughly 92% occurring once. There are 15 residues in the CDR3. V shed 0 bases and J shed 6 bases, with 13 bases lying between them. CDR1 is LGHNA, CDR2 YSLEER, per germline. The sample was peripheral blood, taken 28 days after the second AZD1222 dose. The TCR originated in an adult who received the AZD1222 COVID-19 vaccine. The gene calls are TRBV4-3 and TRBJ2-3, with a weak D call TRBD2 (7 bases). CDR3 sequence: CASSQDWGGHDTQYF. CDR3 DNA sequence: TGCGCCAGCAGCCAAGATTGGGGGGGGCATGATACGCAGTATTTT.